The next 30 T cell receptor beta chains were all read from a single sample in a study of cytomegalovirus exposure and HLA in healthy donors. The PCR made use of 60 Vbeta and 13 Jbeta primers. Sequencing was performed with immunoSEQ multiplex PCR; in TCRdb, only in-frame clones are kept and a portion is missing. The sample carries 60,000 to 70,000 clones, 75% recorded once. Sequencing used PBMCs. The receptors come from a woman between 35 and 50 years old in good health and CMV-seropositive.

The chain is built from TRBV7-2 and TRBJ2-7; TRBD2 might be the D (6 bases). Trimming cost V 6 bases and J 6 bases, with 15 bases left between them. The length of the CDR3 is 13 residues. CDR1 is SGHTA and CDR2 is FQGNSA in the germline V gene. The CDR3 reads CASRGGATGEQYF. CDR3 nucleotide sequence: TGTGCCAGCAGGGGAGGCGCCACAGGCGAGCAGTACTTC.

The chain links TRBV5-1 to TRBJ2-3; D is possibly TRBD1 (5 bases). Per the germline V gene, CDR1 is SGHRS and CDR2 is YFSETQ. V lost 4 bases, J lost 2 bases, and 17 bases lay in between. The CDR3 is made up of 16 amino acids. The CDR3 region has the DNA TGCGCCAGCAGCCTAGGTACAGGAATCTACACAGATACGCAGTATTTT. The encoded protein is CASSLGTGIYTDTQYF.

This clone was found once. The chain couples TRBV6-5 to TRBJ1-1, with 10 bases matching TRBD1. The CDR3 runs 13 residues. Trimming cost V 5 bases and J 10 bases; bases outside gene matches: 7. Germline CDR1 MNHEY, CDR2 SVGAGI. The CDR3 is CASSEGTGVRAFF. CDR3 nucleotide sequence: TGTGCCAGCAGTGAGGGGACAGGGGTGAGAGCTTTCTTT.

The chain links TRBV7-9 to TRBJ2-5; D might be TRBD1 (5 bases). Looked up from germline, CDR1 is SEHNR and CDR2 is FQNEAQ (reference sequence). The CDR3 covers 13 residues. V gave up 5 bases and J gave up 3 bases, with 10 bases separating them. CDR3 coding DNA: TGTGCCAGCAGCCCTACAGGAAAAGAGACCCAGTACTTC. Amino acids: CASSPTGKETQYF. The full variable domain, rest sourced from reference TRBV7-9 and TRBJ2-5, is DTGVSQNPRHKITKRGQNVTFRCDPISEHNRLYWYRQTLGQGPEFLTYFQNEAQLEKSRLLSDRFSAERPKGSFSTLEIQRTEQGDSAMYLCASSPTGKETQYFGPGTRLLVL.

The chain uses TRBV27 and TRBJ1-2; 11 nucleotides match TRBD1. The CDR3 has 17 amino acids. V trimming: 6 bases; J trimming: 2 bases; junction bases outside the gene matches: 11. The germline V gene has CDR1 MNHEY and CDR2 SMNVEV (reference sequence). The CDR3 DNA reads as TGTGCCAGCAGCCCTAGGACAGGGGGCATTATAAACTATGGCTACACCTTC. This translates into CASSPRTGGIINYGYTF.

The gene calls are TRBV19 and TRBJ1-1; 7 bases are shared with TRBD1. With V trimmed by 5 bases and J by 2 bases, 2 bases remained unmatched. The CDR3 has 13 residues. CDR1 is LNHDA, CDR2 SQIVND, per germline (reference sequence). CDR3 bases: TGTGCCAGTAGTTGGGACAGCAACACTGAAGCTTTCTTT. Translated, it gives CASSWDSNTEAFF.

The gene calls are TRBV25-1 and TRBJ2-3; 12 bases align to TRBD2. Per germline, CDR1 MGHDK and CDR2 SYGVNS. Trimming removed 2 bases from V and 6 bases from J; junction bases left unmatched: 6. The CDR3 covers 16 residues. DNA for the CDR3: TGTGCCAGCAGTGAAAGGCTAGCGGGGGGGCGGGATACGCAGTATTTT. Amino acids: CASSERLAGGRDTQYF.

The CDR3 DNA reads TGTGCCAGCAGCCAAGGGGGACAGGTTAATCAGCCCCAGCATTTT. Amino acid sequence: CASSQGGQVNQPQHF. The chain uses TRBV6-6 and TRBJ1-5, with 8 positions matching TRBD1. CDR3 length: 15 amino acids. The J segment lost 4 bases and the V segment lost 6 bases, leaving 8 bases of the junction unmatched. Germline CDR1 reads MNHNY; CDR2 reads SVGAGI (reference sequence).

The chain carries TRBV6-1 and TRBJ2-1; maybe TRBD2 (5 bases). Germline V gene lookup returns CDR1 MNHNS and CDR2 SASEGT. The CDR3 has 13 residues. Trimming cost V 4 bases and J 7 bases, with 11 bases left between them. CDR3: CASSGGLGNEQFF. DNA for the CDR3: TGTGCCAGCAGTGGAGGGTTAGGAAATGAGCAGTTCTTC.

The chain combines TRBV18 with TRBJ2-2; tentatively, D is TRBD1 (6 bases). V dropped 3 bases and J dropped 7 bases, with 12 bases sitting between them. The CDR3 has 14 amino acids. Germline CDR1 and CDR2: KGHSH and LQKENI. In nucleotides, the CDR3 is TGTGCCAGCTCACCCGGGACAACTAACGGGGAGCTGTTTTTT. Protein sequence: CASSPGTTNGELFF. Combining the CDR3 with reference TRBV18 and TRBJ2-2 gives the whole variable domain NAGVMQNPRHLVRRRGQEARLRCSPMKGHSHVYWYRQLPEEGLKFMVYLQKENIIDESGMPKERFSAEFPKEGPSILRIQQVVRGDSAAYFCASSPGTTNGELFFGEGSRLTVL.

The rearrangement joins TRBV6-6 to TRBJ1-5; D gene unclear. The CDR3 length is 15 residues. V dropped 4 bases and J dropped 5 bases, with 15 bases sitting between them. CDR1 and CDR2 from the germline V gene are MNHNY and SVGAGI (reference sequence). The CDR3 DNA follows: TGTGCCAGCAGTTTCCGGACGGACTCATATCAGCCCCAGCATTTT. Translation gives CASSFRTDSYQPQHF.

The chain uses TRBV30 and TRBJ1-1; no reliable D call. V gave up 6 bases and J gave up 7 bases, with 9 bases separating them. This CDR3 region has 10 residues. Germline CDR1 reads GTSNPN; CDR2 reads SVGIG (reference sequence). The CDR3 here is CACKRDEAFF. CDR3 bases: TGTGCCTGTAAGAGGGATGAAGCTTTCTTT. The variable domain in full, completed from reference TRBV30 and TRBJ1-1, reads SQTIHQWPATLVQPVGSPLSLECTVEGTSNPNLYWYRQAAGRGLQLLFYSVGIGQISSEVPQNLSASRPQDRQFILSSKKLLLSDSGFYLCACKRDEAFFGQGTRLTVV.

The V gene is TRBV5-1, the J gene TRBJ2-3, with D maybe TRBD1 (5 bases). Germline lookup yields CDR1 SGHRS and CDR2 YFSETQ. The CDR3 contains 15 residues. V was cut by 1 base and J by 3 bases, with 12 bases left in between. Here the CDR3 DNA reads TGCGCCAGCAGCTTGTTTCAGGGTAGAACAGATACGCAGTATTTT. Amino acids: CASSLFQGRTDTQYF.

This clone came up a few times. The chain joins TRBV7-2 to TRBJ1-1; the D gene is possibly TRBD1 (6 bases). The length of the CDR3 is 14 residues. With 5 bases removed from V and 1 base from J, the gap between germline ends came to 11 bases. The germline V gene encodes CDR1 SGHTA and CDR2 FQGNSA. Here the CDR3 reads CASSVTGPNTEAFF. CDR3 sequence (DNA): TGTGCCAGCAGCGTCACAGGGCCGAACACTGAAGCTTTCTTT.

To note about this clone: The junction differs from germline at one of its ends, possibly a read error. This CDR3 reads CASSPNLGTAPNF. The CDR3 DNA is TGTGCCAGCAGCCCCAACCTCGGGACAGCGCCAAACTTC. The rearrangement joins TRBV6-5 to TRBJ2-7, with TRBD1 matching 7 bases. This CDR3 is built from 13 residues. Germline CDR1 reads MNHEY; CDR2 reads SVGAGI.

The CDR3 here is CASSSGTVNTEAFF. The CDR3 DNA follows: TGTGCCAGCAGCTCCGGGACAGTGAACACTGAAGCTTTCTTT. V is TRBV7-8 and J is TRBJ1-1; 7 nucleotides agree with TRBD1. Trimming at V came to 4 bases and at J to 0 bases, leaving 2 bases not matched to a gene. The germline CDR1 and CDR2 sequences are SGHVS and FQNEAQ. CDR3 size: 14 residues.

The table lists this clone with a few counts. This rearrangement joins TRBV2 to TRBJ1-2; D remains unclear. The CDR3 has 15 amino acids. Trimming took off 3 bases at V and 6 bases at J, with 17 bases between the two ends. CDR1 and CDR2 (germline): SNHLY, FYNNEI. CDR3 sequence reads: CASSDEERVADGYTF. In nucleotides, the CDR3 is TGTGCCAGCAGTGACGAGGAGAGGGTGGCTGATGGCTACACCTTC.

There are a few counts of this clone. The V and J genes are TRBV4-1 and TRBJ2-2; 7 positions match TRBD1. The CDR3 is 16 residues long. Looked up from germline, CDR1 is MGHRA and CDR2 is YSYEKL. The V segment lost 0 bases and the J segment 7 bases; nucleotides outside the gene matches: 8. CDR3 sequence reads: CASSQERVGGGGELFF. The CDR3 DNA sequence: TGCGCCAGCAGCCAAGAAAGGGTAGGGGGCGGCGGGGAGCTGTTTTTT.

The chain employs TRBV9 and TRBJ2-3, with a weak D call TRBD2 (5 bases). Trimming removed 0 bases from V and 0 bases from J, with 11 bases in between. Germline V gives CDR1 SGDLS, CDR2 YYNGEE. The CDR3 has 16 amino acids. In nucleotides, the CDR3 is TGTGCCAGCAGCGTAGCTGCGGGTTCTAGCACAGATACGCAGTATTTT. This gives the protein CASSVAAGSSTDTQYF.

This clone was observed a single time. This chain joins TRBV18 and TRBJ1-6; the D is unclear. V was shortened by 3 bases and J by 0 bases, with 6 bases between the two germline ends. Germline V gene lookup returns CDR1 KGHSH and CDR2 LQKENI. This CDR3 has 15 residues. This CDR3 reads CASSPESSYNSPLHF. The CDR3, as DNA: TGTGCCAGCTCACCGGAGAGCTCCTATAATTCACCCCTCCACTTT.

The rearrangement joins TRBV11-2 to TRBJ2-5; TRBD1 agrees at 10 bases. The end of the DNA is better explained by TRBJ2-7, so the J call may be wrong. Germline CDR1 reads SGHAT; CDR2 reads FQNNGV. The CDR3 is 13 amino acids. The DNA for the CDR3 is TGTGCCAGCAGCCGGGACAGGGGCGACGAGCAGTACTTC. This encodes CASSRDRGDEQYF.

The chain uses TRBV14 and TRBJ1-1; D is possibly TRBD1 (5 bases). Trimming cost V 7 bases and J 1 base, with 10 bases left between them. The CDR3 loop spans 13 amino acids. Germline loops: CDR1 SGHDN, CDR2 FVKESK. In DNA form, the CDR3 reads TGTGCCAGCACTGCAGACAGGAACACTGAAGCTTTCTTT. Translation gives CASTADRNTEAFF.

The chain combines TRBV7-2 with TRBJ1-4; 7 nucleotides line up with TRBD1. The CDR3 extends over 15 amino acids. V lost 3 bases to trimming and J lost 3 bases; unmatched junction nucleotides: 4. Germline-derived CDR1 and CDR2 are SGHTA and FQGNSA. CDR3 bases: TGTGCCAGCAGCTTCCAGGGGGAGGCTAATGAAAAACTGTTTTTT. This sequence encodes CASSFQGEANEKLFF.

The V gene is TRBV9, the J gene TRBJ2-7, with D possibly being TRBD1 (5 bases). The germline V gene has CDR1 SGDLS and CDR2 YYNGEE. The length of the CDR3 is 14 residues. V lost 0 bases and J lost 2, with 9 bases in between. Written as DNA, the CDR3 is TGTGCCAGCAGCGTAGGTGTGGGGCCCTACGAGCAGTACTTC. Translating gives CASSVGVGPYEQYF.

The rearrangement joins TRBV5-6 to TRBJ2-1; D may be TRBD2 (6 bases). V lost 4 bases and J 8 bases, leaving 16 bases between the germline ends. The CDR3 length is 14 residues. The germline CDR1 and CDR2 sequences are SGHDT and YYEEEE. The CDR3 region is CASSPGLPNDEQFF. The CDR3 nucleotides read TGTGCCAGCAGCCCTGGACTACCCAACGATGAGCAGTTCTTC. Using reference TRBV5-6 and TRBJ2-1 for the parts outside the CDR3, the full variable domain is DAGVTQSPTHLIKTRGQQVTLRCSPKSGHDTVSWYQQALGQGPQFIFQYYEEEERQRGNFPDRFSGHQFPNYSSELNVNALLLGDSALYLCASSPGLPNDEQFFGPGTRLTVL.

The V call is TRBV9, the J call TRBJ2-1, with a tentative D call TRBD2 (6 bases). Germline lookup yields CDR1 SGDLS and CDR2 YYNGEE. This CDR3 has 15 residues. The V end lost 2 bases, the J end lost 7 bases, and 16 bases lay between the germline ends. DNA for the CDR3: TGTGCCAGCAGCGTCGGAGGGGAAGGGGCTAATGAGCAGTTCTTC. It yields the protein CASSVGGEGANEQFF. Combining the CDR3 with reference TRBV9 and TRBJ2-1 gives the whole variable domain DSGVTQTPKHLITATGQRVTLRCSPRSGDLSVYWYQQSLDQGLQFLIQYYNGEERAKGNILERFSAQQFPDLHSELNLSSLELGDSALYFCASSVGGEGANEQFFGPGTRLTVL.

This chain uses TRBV5-1 with TRBJ2-1; possibly TRBD2 for D (7 bases). The CDR3 spans 17 residues. CDR1 is SGHRS, CDR2 YFSETQ, per germline. V lost 0 bases and J 0 bases, leaving 13 bases between the germline ends. The CDR3 loop is CASSLGGGTSSYNEQFF. In DNA form, the CDR3 reads TGCGCCAGCAGCTTGGGCGGGGGCACAAGCTCCTACAATGAGCAGTTCTTC.

The chain has TRBV5-1 and TRBJ1-5, with D possibly TRBD1 on 6 matching bases. CDR3 length: 15 amino acids. Looked up from germline, CDR1 is SGHRS and CDR2 is YFSETQ. V gave up 9 bases and J gave up 0 bases, with 16 bases separating them. The CDR3, as DNA: TGCGCCACCCGGGGGGGCGTTGATAGCAATCAGCCCCAGCATTTT. This gives the protein CATRGGVDSNQPQHF.

This chain connects TRBV4-3 to TRBJ1-2, with D tentatively TRBD1 (5 bases). V was clipped by 0 bases and J by 8 bases, with 16 bases between them. In germline, CDR1 is LGHNA, CDR2 YSLEER. This CDR3 contains 15 residues. This CDR3 is CASSQDLRRGGGYTF. In nucleotides, the CDR3 is TGCGCCAGCAGCCAAGATCTTAGGAGGGGCGGCGGCTACACCTTC.

J is TRBJ2-3 and V is TRBV7-2; 9 bases line up with TRBD2. Trimming at V came to 5 bases and at J to 7 bases, leaving 10 bases not matched to a gene. Germline V gene lookup returns CDR1 SGHTA and CDR2 FQGNSA. The CDR3 covers 15 residues. The CDR3 nucleotides read TGTGCCAGCAGCCGTAGCGGGGGCAACGCGCATACGCAGTATTTT. It translates to CASSRSGGNAHTQYF.